The 9 T cell receptor beta chains listed next were all sequenced from one sample in a study of shared T cell receptors in the human thymus (dated by TCRdb to 2020 to 2023). The library was obtained by the immunoSEQ multiplex PCR assay. The source is immuneACCESS, and TCRdb retained only in-frame sequences with V and J called. Part of the clones is not carried over; for the studies checked, unresolved V genes explain less than half of this, and the remainder is unexplained. The sample has 700,000 or so clones on record, 80% to 90% of them singletons. The ten largest clonotypes hold approximately 0.01% of the sample. These data also formed part of another study, on human thymus T cells.

The specimen sequenced was thymocytes. Every receptor here comes from a girl under three years old with a congenital heart defect. Donor details come from another sample of the same person, matched by shared clones.

In nucleotides, the CDR3 is TGCAGCGTTCCTTTCGGGGGACTGAACACTGAAGCTTTCTTT. The encoded protein is CSVPFGGLNTEAFF. The chain combines TRBV29-1 with TRBJ1-1, with D possibly TRBD1 on 5 matching bases. V dropped 5 bases and J dropped 0 bases, with 13 bases sitting between them. Germline CDR1 reads SQVTM; CDR2 reads ANQGSEA. The CDR3 sequence is 14 residues long. The whole variable domain, remainder taken from reference TRBV29-1 and TRBJ1-1, is SAVISQKPSRDICQRGTSLTIQCQVDSQVTMMFWYRQQPGQSLTLIATANQGSEATYESGFVIDKFPISRPNLTFSTLTVSNMSPEDSSIYLCSVPFGGLNTEAFFGQGTRLTVV.

This sequence joins TRBV5-4 and TRBJ2-7; 11 positions agree with TRBD1. After removal of 4 bases from V and 0 bases from J, the junction contained 3 bases not matched to a gene. This CDR3 has 15 amino acids. CDR1 SGHNT and CDR2 YYREEE come from the germline V gene (reference sequence). The chain's CDR3 is CASSGGTGGSYEQYF. The CDR3 DNA reads TGTGCCAGCAGCGGCGGGACAGGGGGCTCCTACGAGCAGTACTTC.

The J gene is TRBJ2-7, the V gene TRBV10-3; 9 positions agree with TRBD2. CDR1 and CDR2 from the germline V gene are ENHRY and SYGVKD. With V trimmed by 0 bases and J by 6 bases, 6 bases remained unmatched. The CDR3 spans 15 residues. The CDR3 nucleotides read TGTGCCATCAGTGAGTCGATAGCGGGGGAACGCGAGCAGTACTTC. It encodes CAISESIAGEREQYF.

This clone has a handful of counts. The V call is TRBV7-9, the J call TRBJ1-2; 11 nucleotides match TRBD1. CDR3 length equals 15 residues. The V gene's germline CDR1 is SEHNR and CDR2 FQNEAQ (reference sequence). After removal of 3 bases from V and 6 bases from J, the junction contained 6 bases not matched to a gene. The CDR3 region has the DNA TGTGCCAGCAGCTTTGTCTGGACAGGGGGCCATGGCTACACCTTC. It specifies CASSFVWTGGHGYTF.

This clone occurred once. A junction boundary mismatches the germline segment, possibly from a read error. The V and J genes are TRBV11-2 and TRBJ1-2; D may be TRBD1 (5 bases). Germline-derived CDR1 and CDR2 are SGHAT and FQNNGV. This CDR3 is 15 amino acids long. This chain's CDR3 is CASSFDRHTGTPPFF. CDR3 nucleotide sequence: TGTGCCAGCAGCTTCGACCGACATACCGGGACTCCGCCCTTCTTC.

CDR3 nucleotides: TGCGCCAGCAGCCACAGTGACAGGTCCTATAATTCACCCCTCCACTTT. Translation: CASSHSDRSYNSPLHF. The chain combines TRBV4-1 with TRBJ1-6; weak D call: TRBD1 (6 bases). The germline V gene has CDR1 MGHRA and CDR2 YSYEKL. The CDR3 has 16 amino acids. The V gene lost 3 bases and the J gene lost 1 base, with 10 bases spanning the gap.

V and J are TRBV2 and TRBJ2-1; TRBD1 matches at 8 bases. The length of the CDR3 is 13 residues. V shed 7 bases, J shed 4 bases, and the junction held 3 bases outside the gene matches. The germline V gene encodes CDR1 SNHLY and CDR2 FYNNEI. CDR3 sequence: CASMDREYNEQFF. The CDR3 DNA follows: TGTGCCAGCATGGACAGGGAATACAATGAGCAGTTCTTC.

J is TRBJ2-7 and V is TRBV6-1, with D perhaps matching TRBD1 (6 bases). The CDR3 runs to 17 residues. In germline, CDR1 is MNHNS, CDR2 SASEGT. Trimming took off 3 bases at V and 2 bases at J, with 20 bases between the two ends. CDR3 DNA sequence: TGTGCCAGCAGTGATTCCGGGACAAAAAGACGTACCTACGAGCAGTACTTC. Translated: CASSDSGTKRRTYEQYF.

The V gene is TRBV15, the J gene TRBJ2-2; 12 positions agree with TRBD2. Germline CDR1 reads LNHNV; CDR2 reads YYDKDF (reference sequence). Trimming cost V 6 bases and J 4 bases; bases outside gene matches: 3. The CDR3 is made up of 15 amino acids. CDR3 DNA: TGTGCCACCAGGCCTAGCGGGGGGGTCACCGGGGAGCTGTTTTTT. This translates into CATRPSGGVTGELFF.